The 3 T cell receptor beta chains reported below all come from one sample, sequenced in a study of monozygotic twins with inflammatory bowel disease. TCRdb re-called the 5' RACE reads; every CDR3 protein appears as one record, without DNA. The repertoire table contains nearly 450,000 distinct CDR3 sequences. The sample comprised blood. Source of these receptors: a human donor with ulcerative colitis or Crohn's disease, or a healthy co-twin of an affected twin (not recorded which).

J is TRBJ1-5 and V is TRBV2. Germline CDR1 is SNHLY and CDR2 is FYNNEI. This CDR3 has 13 amino acids. CDR3 in amino acids: CASNPSTNQPQHF.

The V call is TRBV5-4, the J call TRBJ1-1. The germline CDR1 and CDR2 sequences are SGHNT and YYREEE (reference sequence). This CDR3 spans 14 amino acids. This chain's CDR3 is CASSWDRENTEAFF.

This sequence joins TRBV12-3 or TRBV12-4 and TRBJ1-1. The CDR3 runs to 16 residues. CDR3 amino acids: CASSLGGTFMNTEAFF.